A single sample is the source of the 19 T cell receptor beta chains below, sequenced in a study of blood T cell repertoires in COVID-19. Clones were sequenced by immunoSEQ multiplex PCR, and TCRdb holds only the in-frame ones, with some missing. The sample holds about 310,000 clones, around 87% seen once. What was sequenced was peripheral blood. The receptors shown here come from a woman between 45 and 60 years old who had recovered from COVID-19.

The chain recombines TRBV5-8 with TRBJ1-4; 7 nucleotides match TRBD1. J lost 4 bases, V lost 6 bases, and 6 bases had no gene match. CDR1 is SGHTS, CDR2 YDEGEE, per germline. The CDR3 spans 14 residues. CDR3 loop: CASTVSGGNEKLFF. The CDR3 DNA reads TGTGCCAGCACGGTGTCAGGGGGTAATGAAAAACTGTTTTTT.

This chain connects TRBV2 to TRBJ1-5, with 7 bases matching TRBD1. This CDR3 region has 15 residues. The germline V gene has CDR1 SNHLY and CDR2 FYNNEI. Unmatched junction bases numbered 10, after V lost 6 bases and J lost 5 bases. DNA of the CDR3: TGTGCCAGCAGACCCGACAGGGCCACAGATCAGCCCCAGCATTTT. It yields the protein CASRPDRATDQPQHF.

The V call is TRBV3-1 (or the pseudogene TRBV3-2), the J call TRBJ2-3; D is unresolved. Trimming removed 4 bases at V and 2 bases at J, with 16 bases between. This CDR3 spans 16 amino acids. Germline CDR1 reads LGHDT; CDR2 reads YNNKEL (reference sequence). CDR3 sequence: CASSPSVVANTDTQYF. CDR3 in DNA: TGTGCCAGCAGCCCAAGCGTGGTAGCTAACACAGATACGCAGTATTTT.

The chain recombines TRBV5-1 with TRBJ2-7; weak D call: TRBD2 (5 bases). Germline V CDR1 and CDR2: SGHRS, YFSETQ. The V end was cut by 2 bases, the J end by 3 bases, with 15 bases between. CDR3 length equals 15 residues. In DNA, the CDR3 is TGCGCCAGCAGCTTTATGGCTAGCCGGTTCTACGAGCAGTACTTC. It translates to CASSFMASRFYEQYF.

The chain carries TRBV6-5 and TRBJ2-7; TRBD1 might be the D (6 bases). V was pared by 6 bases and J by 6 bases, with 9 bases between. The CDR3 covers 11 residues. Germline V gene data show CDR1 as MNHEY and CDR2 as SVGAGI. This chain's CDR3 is CASSGQFEQYF. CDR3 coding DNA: TGTGCCAGCAGCGGACAGTTCGAGCAGTACTTC.

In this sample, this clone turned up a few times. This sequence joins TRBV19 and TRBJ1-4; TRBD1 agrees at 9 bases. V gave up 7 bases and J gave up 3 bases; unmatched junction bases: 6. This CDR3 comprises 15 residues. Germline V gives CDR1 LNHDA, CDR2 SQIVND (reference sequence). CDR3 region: CASTGTGSSNEKLFF. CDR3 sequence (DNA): TGTGCCAGTACCGGGACAGGGTCGTCTAATGAAAAACTGTTTTTT.

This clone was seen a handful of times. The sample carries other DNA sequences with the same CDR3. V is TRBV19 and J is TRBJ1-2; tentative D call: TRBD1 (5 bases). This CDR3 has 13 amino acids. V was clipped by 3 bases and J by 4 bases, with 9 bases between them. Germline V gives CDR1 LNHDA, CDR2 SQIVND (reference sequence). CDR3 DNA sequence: TGTGCCAGTAGTATCTCAGGGCTCTATGGCTACACCTTC. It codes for CASSISGLYGYTF.

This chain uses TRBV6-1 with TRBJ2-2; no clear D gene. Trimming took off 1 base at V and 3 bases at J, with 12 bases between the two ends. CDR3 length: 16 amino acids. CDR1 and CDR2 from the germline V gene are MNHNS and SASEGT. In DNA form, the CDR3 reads TGTGCCAGCAGTGAAGTGGCTTACCGGGACACCGGGGAGCTGTTTTTT. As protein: CASSEVAYRDTGELFF.

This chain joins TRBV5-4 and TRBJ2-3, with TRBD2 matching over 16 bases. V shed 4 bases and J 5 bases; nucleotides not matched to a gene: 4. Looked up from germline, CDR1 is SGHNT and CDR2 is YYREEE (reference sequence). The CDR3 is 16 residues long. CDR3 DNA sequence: TGTGCCAGCAGCCCTGGGACTAGCGGGGGGGGAGATACGCAGTATTTT. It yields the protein CASSPGTSGGGDTQYF. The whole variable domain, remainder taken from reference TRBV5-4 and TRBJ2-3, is ETGVTQSPTHLIKTRGQQVTLRCSSQSGHNTVSWYQQALGQGPQFIFQYYREEENGRGNFPPRFSGLQFPNYSSELNVNALELDDSALYLCASSPGTSGGGDTQYFGPGTRLTVL.

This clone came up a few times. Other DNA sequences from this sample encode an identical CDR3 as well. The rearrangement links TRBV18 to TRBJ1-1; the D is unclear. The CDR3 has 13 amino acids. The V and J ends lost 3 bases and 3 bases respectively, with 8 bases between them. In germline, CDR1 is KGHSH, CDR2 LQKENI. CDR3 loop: CASSPGPDTEAFF. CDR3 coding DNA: TGTGCCAGCTCACCTGGCCCCGACACTGAAGCTTTCTTT.

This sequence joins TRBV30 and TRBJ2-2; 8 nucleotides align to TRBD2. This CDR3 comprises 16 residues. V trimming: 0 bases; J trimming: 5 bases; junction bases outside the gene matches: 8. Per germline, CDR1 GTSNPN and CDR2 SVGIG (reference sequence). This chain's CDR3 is CAWSVGAGASTGELFF. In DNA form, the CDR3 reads TGTGCCTGGAGTGTAGGAGCGGGGGCTTCGACCGGGGAGCTGTTTTTT. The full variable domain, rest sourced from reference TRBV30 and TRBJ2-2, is SQTIHQWPATLVQPVGSPLSLECTVEGTSNPNLYWYRQAAGRGLQLLFYSVGIGQISSEVPQNLSASRPQDRQFILSSKKLLLSDSGFYLCAWSVGAGASTGELFFGEGSRLTVL.

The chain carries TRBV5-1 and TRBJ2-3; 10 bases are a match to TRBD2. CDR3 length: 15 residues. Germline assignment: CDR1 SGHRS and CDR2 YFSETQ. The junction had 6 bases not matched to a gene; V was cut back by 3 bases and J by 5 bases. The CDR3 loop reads CASSSGLASVDTQYF. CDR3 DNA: TGCGCCAGCAGCTCGGGACTAGCGTCGGTAGATACGCAGTATTTT.

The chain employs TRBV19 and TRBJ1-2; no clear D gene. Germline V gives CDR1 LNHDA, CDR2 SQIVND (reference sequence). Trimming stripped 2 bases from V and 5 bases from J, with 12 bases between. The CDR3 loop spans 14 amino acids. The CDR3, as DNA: TGTGCCAGTAGTATACGAGGCACGTCTTATGGCTACACCTTC. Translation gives CASSIRGTSYGYTF. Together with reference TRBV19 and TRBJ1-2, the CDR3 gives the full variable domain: DGGITQSPKYLFRKEGQNVTLSCEQNLNHDAMYWYRQDPGQGLRLIYYSQIVNDFQKGDIAEGYSVSREKKESFPLTVTSAQKNPTAFYLCASSIRGTSYGYTFGSGTRLTVV.

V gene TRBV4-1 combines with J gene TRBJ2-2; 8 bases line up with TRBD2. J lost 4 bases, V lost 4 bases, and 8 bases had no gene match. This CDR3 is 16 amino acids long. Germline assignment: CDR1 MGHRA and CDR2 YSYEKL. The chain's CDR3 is CASSRSGTSSTGELFF. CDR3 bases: TGCGCCAGCAGCCGATCCGGGACTAGTTCCACCGGGGAGCTGTTTTTT.

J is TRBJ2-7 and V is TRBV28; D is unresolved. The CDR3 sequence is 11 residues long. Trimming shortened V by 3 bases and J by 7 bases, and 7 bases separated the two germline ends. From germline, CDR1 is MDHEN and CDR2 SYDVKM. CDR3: CASSFGWEQYF. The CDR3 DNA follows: TGTGCCAGCAGTTTCGGGTGGGAGCAGTACTTC.

The CDR3 DNA reads as TGTGCCAGCAAAGGAAGGGGGGGCAGAGAGACCCAGTACTTC. Its translation: CASKGRGGRETQYF. V gene TRBV7-9 combines with J gene TRBJ2-5, with a weak D call TRBD2 (7 bases). V shed 7 bases and J shed 4 bases, with 16 bases lying between them. The CDR3 covers 14 residues. CDR1 SEHNR and CDR2 FQNEAQ come from the germline V gene (reference sequence).

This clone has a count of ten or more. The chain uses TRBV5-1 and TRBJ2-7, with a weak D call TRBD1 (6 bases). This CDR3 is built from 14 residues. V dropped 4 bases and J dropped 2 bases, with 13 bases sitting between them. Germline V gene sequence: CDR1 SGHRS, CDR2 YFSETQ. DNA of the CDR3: TGCGCCAGCAGCGGAAGTTCAGGGGCCTACGAGCAGTACTTC. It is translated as CASSGSSGAYEQYF.

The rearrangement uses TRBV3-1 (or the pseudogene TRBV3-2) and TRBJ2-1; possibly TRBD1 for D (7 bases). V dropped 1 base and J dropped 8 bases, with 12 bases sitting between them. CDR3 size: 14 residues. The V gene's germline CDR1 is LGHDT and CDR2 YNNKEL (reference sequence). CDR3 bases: TGTGCCAGCAGCCAAGTCGGAGGGGGCGATGAGCAGTTCTTC. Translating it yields CASSQVGGGDEQFF.

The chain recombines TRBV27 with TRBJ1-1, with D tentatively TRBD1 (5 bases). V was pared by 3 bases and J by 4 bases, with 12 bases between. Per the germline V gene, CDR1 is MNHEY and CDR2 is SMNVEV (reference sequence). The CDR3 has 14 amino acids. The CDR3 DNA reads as TGTGCCAGCAGTTTCGGGACTATGGGCACTGAAGCTTTCTTT. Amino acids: CASSFGTMGTEAFF.